A single sample gave rise to the 17 T cell receptor beta chains below, sequenced in a study of early T cells in non-severe SARS-CoV-2 infection. TCRdb reprocessed the 5' RACE reads with MiXCR, giving one entry per CDR3 protein. The table lists approximately 110,000 distinct CDR3 sequences, just under 15% of them singletons. Material for sequencing was whole blood. These receptors all stem from an adult who was a healthcare worker with PCR-confirmed SARS-CoV-2 infection or an uninfected control (not recorded which).

The sample holds a few counts of this clonotype. The chain combines TRBV19 with TRBJ2-2; D call uncertain. CDR1 LNHDA and CDR2 SQIVND come from the germline V gene (reference sequence). Trimming pared 6 bases from V and 3 bases from J, leaving 8 bases between. The CDR3 totals 13 residues. The DNA of the CDR3 is TGTGCCAGTAGCGATGGATACACCGGGGAGCTGTTTTTT. Its protein is CASSDGYTGELFF.

Only a few counts were recorded for this clonotype. The J gene is TRBJ2-2, the V gene TRBV3-1, with 10 bases aligning to TRBD1. The V and J ends lost 3 bases and 3 bases, in that order; junction bases with no gene match: 4. Germline V gives CDR1 LGHDT, CDR2 YNNKEL (reference sequence). CDR3 length: 16 amino acids. CDR3 loop: CASSHRDRGYTGELFF. CDR3 bases: TGTGCCAGCAGCCACCGGGACAGGGGATACACCGGGGAGCTGTTTTTT.

J is TRBJ1-2 and V is TRBV20-1; tentative D call: TRBD1 (6 bases). The germline V gene has CDR1 DFQATT and CDR2 SNEGSKA (reference sequence). The CDR3 extends over 14 amino acids. Deletions cut 6 bases from V and 7 bases from J, with 21 bases between. In DNA form, the CDR3 reads TGCAGTGCCAGCCGAGGGGGGCGCTTAATTGGCTACACCTTC. It encodes CSASRGGRLIGYTF.

The rearrangement links TRBV12-3 or TRBV12-4 to TRBJ2-1, with TRBD2 matching over 11 bases. The CDR3 runs 14 residues. Trimming at V came to 7 bases and at J to 9 bases, leaving 8 bases not matched to a gene. The DNA for the CDR3 is TGTGCCAGCACTATTAGCGGGGGGGCCGGTGAGCAGTTCTTC. Protein product: CASTISGGAGEQFF.

The genes are TRBV3-1 and TRBJ2-7; D is unresolved. The CDR3 is made up of 15 amino acids. Germline lookup yields CDR1 LGHDT and CDR2 YNNKEL (reference sequence). V gave up 1 base and J gave up 5 bases, with 15 bases separating them. DNA for the CDR3: TGTGCCAGCAGCCAAGGAGCTGGAGTTTTCAACGAGCAGTACTTC. This sequence encodes CASSQGAGVFNEQYF.

The genes are TRBV11-2 and TRBJ2-2; D unresolved. V shed 0 bases and J shed 6 bases, with 11 bases lying between them. Looked up from germline, CDR1 is SGHAT and CDR2 is FQNNGV. This CDR3 is built from 15 residues. The chain's CDR3 is CASSLDSGVPGELFF. The CDR3 DNA reads as TGTGCCAGCAGCTTAGATTCTGGGGTCCCCGGGGAGCTGTTTTTT. The entire variable domain, with the rest obtained from reference TRBV11-2 and TRBJ2-2, is as follows: EAGVAQSPRYKIIEKRQSVAFWCNPISGHATLYWYQQILGQGPKLLIQFQNNGVVDDSQLPKDRFSAERLKGVDSTLKIQPAKLEDSAVYLCASSLDSGVPGELFFGEGSRLTVL.

The rearrangement uses TRBV6-6 and TRBJ2-7; possibly TRBD1 or TRBD2 for D (6 bases each). CDR3 length: 14 residues. CDR1 is MNHNY and CDR2 is SVGAGI in the germline V gene (reference sequence). V was trimmed by 7 bases and J by 5 bases, leaving 18 bases between them. The CDR3 reads CASTPGGRGNEQYF. The CDR3 DNA is TGTGCCAGCACCCCCGGGGGCAGGGGCAACGAGCAGTACTTC.

The J gene is TRBJ2-5, the V gene TRBV6-6; 15 bases fit TRBD2. The CDR3 sequence is 18 residues long. Germline V gene lookup returns CDR1 MNHNY and CDR2 SVGAGI (reference sequence). V dropped 0 bases and J dropped 5; count of bases not matched to a gene: 7. CDR3 protein: CASSYSGLAGGQGETQYF. CDR3 nucleotide sequence: TGTGCCAGCAGTTACTCCGGACTAGCGGGGGGGCAGGGTGAGACCCAGTACTTC.

A remark on this clonotype: This sequence may be a read error, since a much larger clone differs from it by one base. The CDR3 nucleotides read TGTGCCAGCAGTGCAACGGGACATATCAACACCGGGAAGCTGTTTTTT. Encoded protein: CASSATGHINTGKLFF. The genes are TRBV7-6 and TRBJ2-2, with D possibly matching TRBD1 (6 bases). Germline CDR1 SGHVS, CDR2 FNYEAQ. The CDR3 length is 16 residues.

In DNA form, the CDR3 reads TGCAGCGCCGCGGGACCGCAAAATAACTATGGCTACACCTTC. Protein: CSAAGPQNNYGYTF. The rearrangement links TRBV29-1 to TRBJ1-2; D may be TRBD1 (5 bases). Per germline, CDR1 SQVTM and CDR2 ANQGSEA. The V end was cut by 7 bases, the J end by 1 base, with 16 bases between. There are 14 residues in the CDR3.

This clonotype showed up just a few times. The chain has TRBV3-1 and TRBJ1-6; D gene ambiguous. V shed 0 bases and J shed 9 bases, with 6 bases lying between them. This CDR3 spans 13 amino acids. Germline assignment: CDR1 LGHDT and CDR2 YNNKEL (reference sequence). CDR3 DNA: TGTGCCAGCAGCCAAGATCCATCTTCACCCCTCCACTTT. Translated: CASSQDPSSPLHF.

This clonotype was seen a few times. The rearrangement links TRBV18 to TRBJ2-6, with 8 bases aligning to TRBD1. Germline CDR1 is KGHSH and CDR2 is LQKENI. V lost 3 bases to trimming and J lost 2 bases; unmatched junction nucleotides: 3. The CDR3 length is 16 residues. CDR3 in amino acids: CASSPRQGTGANVLTF. DNA of the CDR3: TGTGCCAGCTCACCCCGACAGGGGACTGGGGCCAACGTCCTGACTTTC.

The chain links TRBV19 to TRBJ2-5; possible D gene TRBD1, 6 bases. V lost 6 bases to trimming and J lost 4 bases, with 15 bases between them. Germline V gene sequence: CDR1 LNHDA, CDR2 SQIVND (reference sequence). The CDR3 consists of 14 residues. In nucleotides, the CDR3 is TGTGCCAGTAGATCACAGGGCGGCGGAGAGACCCAGTACTTC. As protein: CASRSQGGGETQYF.

The V and J genes are TRBV6-6 and TRBJ1-5; D possibly corresponds to TRBD1 (6 bases). The CDR3 sequence is 13 residues long. V lost 6 bases and J 5 bases, leaving 11 bases between the germline ends. Germline CDR1 reads MNHNY; CDR2 reads SVGAGI (reference sequence). The CDR3 reads CASRQTGDQPQHF. The DNA of the CDR3 is TGTGCCAGCAGACAGACAGGAGATCAGCCCCAGCATTTT.

The chain has TRBV20-1 and TRBJ2-1; TRBD1 matches at 10 bases. V lost 2 bases to trimming and J lost 16 bases; unmatched junction nucleotides: 5. The CDR3 totals 11 residues. Per germline, CDR1 DFQATT and CDR2 SNEGSKA (reference sequence). CDR3 sequence: CSARLGQGHFF. Here the CDR3 DNA reads TGCAGTGCTAGATTGGGACAGGGGCACTTCTTC.

This chain connects TRBV12-3 or TRBV12-4 to TRBJ2-2; a weak D match, TRBD2 (6 bases). The length of the CDR3 is 12 residues. The CDR3 DNA follows: TGTGCATGCGGGGTCGGGATCGGGGAGCTGTTTTTT. Its translation is CACGVGIGELFF.

This clonotype was detected only a few times. This rearrangement joins TRBV14 to TRBJ1-4, with a tentative D call TRBD1 (6 bases). CDR3 length: 14 amino acids. Looked up from germline, CDR1 is SGHDN and CDR2 is FVKESK. The V and J ends lost 4 bases and 7 bases respectively, with 13 bases between them. DNA for the CDR3: TGTGCCAGCAGCCCCCTACAGGGAGGTGAAAAACTGTTTTTT. Translation gives CASSPLQGGEKLFF.